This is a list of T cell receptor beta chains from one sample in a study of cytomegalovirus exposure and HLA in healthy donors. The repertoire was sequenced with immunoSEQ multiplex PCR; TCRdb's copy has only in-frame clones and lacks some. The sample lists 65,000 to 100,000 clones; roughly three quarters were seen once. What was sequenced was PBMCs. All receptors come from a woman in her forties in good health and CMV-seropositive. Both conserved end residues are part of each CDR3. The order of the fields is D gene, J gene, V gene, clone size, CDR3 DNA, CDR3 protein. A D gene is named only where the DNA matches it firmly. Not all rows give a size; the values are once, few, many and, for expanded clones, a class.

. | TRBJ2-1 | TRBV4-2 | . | TGTGCCAGCAGCCAAGTTTCGGACACCGAATGGAGTTTCTCCTACAATGAGCAGTTCTTC | CASSQVSDTEWSFSYNEQFF
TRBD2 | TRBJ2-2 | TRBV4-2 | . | TGTGCCAGCAGCCCTGGGACTAGCGGGAGTTTTAGGGGGGAGCTGTTTTTT | CASSPGTSGSFRGELFF
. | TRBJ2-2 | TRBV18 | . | TGTGCCAGCTCACCAAGTCAGACCGGGGAGCTGTTTTTT | CASSPSQTGELFF
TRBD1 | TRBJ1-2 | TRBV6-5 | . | TGTGCCAGCAGGGGGACAGGGGGAAGCTACACCTTC | CASRGTGGSYTF
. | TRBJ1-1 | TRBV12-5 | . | TGTGCTAGTGGTCACGGGGTTCGCACTGAAGCTTTCTTT | CASGHGVRTEAFF
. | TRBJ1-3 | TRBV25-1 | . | TGTGCCAGCGCCAGGGACTCCAGCTCTGGAAACACCATATATTTT | CASARDSSSGNTIYF
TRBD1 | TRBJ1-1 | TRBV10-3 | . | TGTGCCATCAGTGGAGGCGCGCTACAGGGGGAAGCTTTCTTT | CAISGGALQGEAFF
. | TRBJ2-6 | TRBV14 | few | TGTGCCAGCAGCCAATTCCTTTCTGGGGCCAACGTCCTGACTTTC | CASSQFLSGANVLTF
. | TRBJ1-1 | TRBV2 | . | TGTGCCAGCAGCAATCTACAGGGAACCCCTGGGAACACTGAAGCTTTCTTT | CASSNLQGTPGNTEAFF
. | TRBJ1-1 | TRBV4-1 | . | TGCGCCAGCAGCCATCCTAGGGGGATGGGCAACACTGAAGCTTTCTTT | CASSHPRGMGNTEAFF
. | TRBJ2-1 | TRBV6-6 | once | TGTGCCAGCGAGGGCTATTACAATGAGCAGTTCTTC | CASEGYYNEQFF
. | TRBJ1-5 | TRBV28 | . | TGTGCCAGCAGTTCAGGGGATAGCAATCAGCCCCAGCATTTT | CASSSGDSNQPQHF
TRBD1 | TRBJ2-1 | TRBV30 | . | TGTGCCCGTTCGCCGGGGACAGTTCTTAGTTCCTACAATGAGCAGTTCTTC | CARSPGTVLSSYNEQFF
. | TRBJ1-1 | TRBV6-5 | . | TGTGCCAGCAGTCTGGGGGGGTCGAACACTGAAGCTTTCTTT | CASSLGGSNTEAFF
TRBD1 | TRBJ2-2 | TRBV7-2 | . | TGTGCCAGCAGCTCCGCCGGGACAGGGAACACCGGGGAGCTGTTTTTT | CASSSAGTGNTGELFF
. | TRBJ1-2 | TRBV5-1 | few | TGCGCCAGCAGCTTGGGGGGGGTTGGTGGCTACACCTTC | CASSLGGVGGYTF
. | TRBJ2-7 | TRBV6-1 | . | TGTGCCAGCAGTGAAGAGAGGGCCTCTTACGAGCAGTACTTC | CASSEERASYEQYF
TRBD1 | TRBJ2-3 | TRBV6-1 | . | TGTGCCAGCAGAGACAGGGTGGCAGATACGCAGTATTTT | CASRDRVADTQYF
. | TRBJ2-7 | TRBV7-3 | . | TGTGCCAGCAGCATGGACAGCCGAAAAGGCTACGAGCAGTACTTC | CASSMDSRKGYEQYF
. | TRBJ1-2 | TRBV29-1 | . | TGCAGCGTTGGTAACGGAGTTTATGGCTACACCTTC | CSVGNGVYGYTF
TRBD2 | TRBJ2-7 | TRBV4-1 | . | TGCGCCAGCAGCGAAAATTCCGGGACTAGTTTTAAGAGCGAGCAGTACTTC | CASSENSGTSFKSEQYF
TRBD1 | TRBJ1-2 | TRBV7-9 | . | TGTGCCAGCAGTTTTACAGGGGTTTCCTATGGCTACACCTTC | CASSFTGVSYGYTF
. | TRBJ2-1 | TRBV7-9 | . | TGTGCCAGCAGCTTAGGTTGGGTGGGGGGCTACAATGAGCAGTTCTTC | CASSLGWVGGYNEQFF
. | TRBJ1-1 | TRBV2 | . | TGTGCCAGCAGTTCACCGCCGCCCGGCGCGGGACCTGAAGCTTTCTTT | CASSSPPPGAGPEAFF
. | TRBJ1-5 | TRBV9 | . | TGTGCCAGCAGCGTCGGGGTTGTTAATCAGCCCCAGCATTTT | CASSVGVVNQPQHF
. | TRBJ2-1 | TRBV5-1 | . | TGCGCCAGCAGCTTGGTAACTACGCTTCGCAATGAGCAGTTCTTC | CASSLVTTLRNEQFF